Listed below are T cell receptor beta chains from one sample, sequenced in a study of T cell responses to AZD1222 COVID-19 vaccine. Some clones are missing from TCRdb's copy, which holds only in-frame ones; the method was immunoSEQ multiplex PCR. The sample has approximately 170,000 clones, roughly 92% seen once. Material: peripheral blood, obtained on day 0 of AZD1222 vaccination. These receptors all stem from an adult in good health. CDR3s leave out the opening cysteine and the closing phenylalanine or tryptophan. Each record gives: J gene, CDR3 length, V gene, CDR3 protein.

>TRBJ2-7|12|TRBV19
ASSLADGTYEQY
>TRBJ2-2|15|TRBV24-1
ATSDLGSGADTGELF
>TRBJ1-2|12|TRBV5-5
ASSLWTGVRGYT
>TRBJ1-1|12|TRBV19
ASAEGTSNTEAF
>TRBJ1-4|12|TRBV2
ASMYGTAVEKLF
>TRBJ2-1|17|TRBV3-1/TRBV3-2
ASSPIPGTGPGLANEQF
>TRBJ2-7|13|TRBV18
ASSPETGGLLKQY
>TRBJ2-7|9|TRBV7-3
ASSLNGEQY
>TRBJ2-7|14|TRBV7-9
ASSLGNRGLSYEQY
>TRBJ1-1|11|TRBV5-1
ASSLDRATEAF
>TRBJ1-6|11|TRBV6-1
ASSEGQGYTLH
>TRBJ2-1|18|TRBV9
ASSVRAGGLAGTSYNEQF
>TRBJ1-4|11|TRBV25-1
ASSANRREKLF
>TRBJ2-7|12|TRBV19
ASSTSGVSYEQY
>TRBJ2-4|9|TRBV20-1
SARAKNIQY
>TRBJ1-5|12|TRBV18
ASSPPDWNQPQH
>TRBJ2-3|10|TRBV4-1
ASSQVADTQY
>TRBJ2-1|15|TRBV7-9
ASSTGLAGKSYNEQF
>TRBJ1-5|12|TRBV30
AWSVLGGNQPQH
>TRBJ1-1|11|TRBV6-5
ASSARAGTEAF
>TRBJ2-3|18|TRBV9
ASSVSPGGTSGRATDTQY
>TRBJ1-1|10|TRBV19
ASRYTGSEAF
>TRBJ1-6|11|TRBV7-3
ASSWSGDSPLH
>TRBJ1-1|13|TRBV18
ASSPPVGRDTEAF
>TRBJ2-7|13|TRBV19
ASRGRGLTFGEQY
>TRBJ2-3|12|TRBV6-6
ASSYSFMEDTQY
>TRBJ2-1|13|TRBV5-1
ASTSRLAGGDEQF
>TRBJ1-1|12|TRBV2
ASSADRLNTEAF
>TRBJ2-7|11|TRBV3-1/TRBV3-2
ASSLAGGPEQY
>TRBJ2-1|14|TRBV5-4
ASSPLAGASYNEQF
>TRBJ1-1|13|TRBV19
ASSLLEGGSTEAF
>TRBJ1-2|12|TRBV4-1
ASSQVTGNYGYT
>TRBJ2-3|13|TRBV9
ASTYNGQFTDTQY
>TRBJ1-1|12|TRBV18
ASSPGRRNTEAF
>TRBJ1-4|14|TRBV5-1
ASSPGQTLTNEKLF
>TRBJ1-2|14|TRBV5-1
ASSLGGGESNYGYT
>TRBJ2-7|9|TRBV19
ASSLGQLEY
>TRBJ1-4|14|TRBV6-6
ASSLITGATNEKLF
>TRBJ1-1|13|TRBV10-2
ASSEDRGRIAEAF
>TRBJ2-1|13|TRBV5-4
ASSYSGTRNNEQF
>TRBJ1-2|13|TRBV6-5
ASSYSGQGNYGYT
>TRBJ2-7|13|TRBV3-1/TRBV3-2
ASSRRSDSSYEQY
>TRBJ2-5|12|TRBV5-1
ASSLYSRQETQY
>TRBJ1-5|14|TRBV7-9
ASSSFRDHSNQPQH
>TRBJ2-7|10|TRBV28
ATRTSGYEQY
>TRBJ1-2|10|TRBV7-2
ASTYTHGGYT
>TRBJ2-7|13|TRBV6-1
ASSERGELSYEQY
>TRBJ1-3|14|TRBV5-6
ASSFGTGVIGNTIY
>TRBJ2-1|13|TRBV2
ASSGTSGRYNEQF
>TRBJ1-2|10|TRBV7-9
ASSSTDYGYT
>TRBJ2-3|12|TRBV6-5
ASSTSGGADTQY
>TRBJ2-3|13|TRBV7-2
ASSSDYGRPDTQY